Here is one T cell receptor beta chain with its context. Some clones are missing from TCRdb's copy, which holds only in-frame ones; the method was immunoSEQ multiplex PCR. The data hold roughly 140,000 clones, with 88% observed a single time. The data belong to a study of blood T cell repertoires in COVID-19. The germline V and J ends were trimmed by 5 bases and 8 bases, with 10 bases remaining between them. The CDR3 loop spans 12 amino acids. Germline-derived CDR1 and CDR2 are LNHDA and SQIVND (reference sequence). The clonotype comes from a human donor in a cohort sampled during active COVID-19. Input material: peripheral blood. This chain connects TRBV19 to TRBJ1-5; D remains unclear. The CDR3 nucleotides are TGTGCCAGTAGTTTTCAGAGGGAGCCCCAGCATTTT. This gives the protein CASSFQREPQHF.